This T cell receptor beta chain is from a study of T-cell memory formation after mild COVID-19. V gave up 4 bases and J gave up 10 bases, with 17 bases separating them. Germline lookup yields CDR1 LGHDT and CDR2 YNNKEL (reference sequence). This CDR3 comprises 14 residues. MiXCR was run by TCRdb on the 5' RACE reads, yielding one entry per CDR3 protein. The data hold roughly 200,000 distinct CDR3 sequences, with 16% observed a single time. This clonotype was sampled from an adult woman who had mild COVID-19 (a few samples of this study predate the infection). Cell type and time point are not known. This chain joins TRBV3-1 and TRBJ2-1; tentatively, D is TRBD1 or TRBD2 (5 bases each). Sequencing was carried out using PBMCs or a T cell subset sorted from them (not recorded which). CDR3 protein: CASSRTGGRGEQFF. CDR3 nucleotides: TGTGCCAGCAGCCGAACGGGCGGCCGGGGCGAGCAGTTCTTC.